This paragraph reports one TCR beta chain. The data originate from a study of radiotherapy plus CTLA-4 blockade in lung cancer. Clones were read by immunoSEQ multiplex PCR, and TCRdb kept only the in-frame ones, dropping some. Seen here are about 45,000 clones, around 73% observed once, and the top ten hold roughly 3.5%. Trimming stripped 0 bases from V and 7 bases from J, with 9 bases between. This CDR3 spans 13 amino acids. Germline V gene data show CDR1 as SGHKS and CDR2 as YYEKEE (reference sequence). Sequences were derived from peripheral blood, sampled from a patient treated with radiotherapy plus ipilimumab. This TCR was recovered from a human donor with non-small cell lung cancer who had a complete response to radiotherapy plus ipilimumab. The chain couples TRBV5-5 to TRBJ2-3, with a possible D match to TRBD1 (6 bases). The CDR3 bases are TGTGCCAGCAGCTTGGACAGGGTGAATACGCAGTATTTT. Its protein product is CASSLDRVNTQYF.